The present T cell receptor (beta chain) was sequenced within a study of cytomegalovirus exposure and HLA in healthy donors. The study, taken as a whole, reports: A later analysis linked a missense DCLRE1C variant to TCR beta V- and J-gene trimming. HLA allele associations emerged for some 16,000 TCR beta sequences in a later analysis, at 0.05 false discovery rate. Common viral pathogens seemed, in a later analysis, to connect with several of the most significant clusters. Cytomegalovirus association was assigned to about 180 TCR beta chains.

PCR primers comprised 60 Vbeta and 13 Jbeta primers. Here immunoSEQ multiplex PCR was the method, and the copy in TCRdb shows in-frame clones only, minus some. The sample table includes 100,000 to 150,000 clones. Trimming cost V 3 bases and J 7 bases, with 7 bases left between them. The CDR3 sequence is 12 residues long. Germline assignment: CDR1 SEHNR and CDR2 FQNEAQ (reference sequence). Worth noting for this clone: Its antigen remains unknown.

The origin of this receptor is a man younger than 35 in good health and CMV-seronegative. The chain combines TRBV7-9 with TRBJ2-1; D unclear. Sequencing was carried out using PBMCs. CDR3 in DNA: TGTGCCAGCAGCTTTCAGAAAAATGAGCAGTTCTTC. Translating gives CASSFQKNEQFF. The full variable domain, with the rest looked up from reference TRBV7-9 and TRBJ2-1, is DTGVSQNPRHKITKRGQNVTFRCDPISEHNRLYWYRQTLGQGPEFLTYFQNEAQLEKSRLLSDRFSAERPKGSFSTLEIQRTEQGDSAMYLCASSFQKNEQFFGPGTRLTVL.